These 11 T cell receptor beta chains were sequenced from one sample in a study of T cells in Graves' hyperthyroidism and ophthalmopathy (dated by TCRdb to the late 2010s). Library preparation was by multiplex PCR. Sequenced using an Illumina HiSeq 2000. The TCR beta CDR3 regions were amplified from the RNA transcripts. The TCR CDR3 was subjected to a first round of RT-PCR using the HTBI primer set and the Qiagen OneStep RT-PCR kit. Clones were called with MiXCR by TCRdb after fastp trimmed the public reads at Q25, and only in-frame beta chains were retained. Merged by CDR3 protein, the rows form single entries marked with the most common genes and DNA. For this sample the table gives under 400,000 distinct CDR3 sequences, of which roughly 15% were detected only once. Around 33% of the sample is held by the ten biggest clonotypes. Sequenced material: blood. The source is a man between 25 and 39 years old with Graves' hyperthyroidism.

Notes on this clonotype: A much larger clone is a single base away; this may be a read error. Since no conserved phenylalanine or tryptophan closes the CDR3, a read error is the likely cause. The chain employs TRBV27 and TRBJ2-5; TRBD2 matches 10 bases. CDR3 length: 15 residues. The V and J ends lost 4 bases and 2 bases, in that order; junction bases with no gene match: 4. The germline V gene encodes CDR1 MNHEY and CDR2 SMNVEV (reference sequence). This chain's CDR3 is CASSSSLAGQETQYL. CDR3 nucleotides: TGTGCCAGCAGTTCTTCACTAGCGGGACAAGAGACCCAGTACCTC.

Details on this clonotype: A much larger clone differs by one base, so this may be a read error. The gene calls are TRBV5-1 and TRBJ2-6, with a tentative D call TRBD1 (5 bases). The CDR3 totals 17 residues. Per the germline V gene, CDR1 is SGHRS and CDR2 is YFSETQ. The CDR3, as DNA: TGCGCCAGCAGCTTGGACGGGTCTGGCTCTGGGGCCAACGTCCGGACTTTC. Amino acid sequence: CASSLDGSGSGANVRTF.

This clonotype appeared many times. V usage is TRBV7-2 and J usage is TRBJ2-1; D is unclear. Germline V gene data show CDR1 as SGHTA and CDR2 as FQGNSA. The CDR3 contains 12 residues. The V end was cut by 4 bases, the J end by 10 bases, with 11 bases between. In DNA form, the CDR3 reads TGTGCCAGCAGCTCCCCCGGGCGGGAGCAGTTCTTC. Translation gives CASSSPGREQFF.

The chain is built from TRBV6-2 or TRBV6-3 and TRBJ2-7; 8 bases fit TRBD1. The CDR3 runs 16 residues. The V gene end was trimmed by 10 bases and the J gene end by 3 bases; junction bases not matched to a gene: 17. The germline V gene encodes CDR1 MNHEY and CDR2 SVGEGT. The CDR3 sequence is CATNSRLDRGGYEQYF. DNA of the CDR3: TGTGCCACCAACAGCAGGTTAGACAGGGGAGGCTACGAGCAGTACTTC.

This clonotype was counted ten times or more. The rearrangement uses TRBV7-2 and TRBJ2-1; TRBD2 agrees at 8 bases. From germline, CDR1 is SGHTA and CDR2 FQGNSA. The CDR3 length is 17 residues. V lost 3 bases and J lost 2; bases outside the gene matches: 9. The CDR3 bases are TGTGCCAGCAGCTTTAGGGGATTAGCGGGGCCCTACAATGAGCAGTTCTTC. Its protein is CASSFRGLAGPYNEQFF.

This clonotype was counted between two and nine times. This chain links TRBV5-5 with TRBJ1-1, with a tentative D call TRBD1 (6 bases). Per the germline V gene, CDR1 is SGHKS and CDR2 is YYEKEE (reference sequence). The CDR3 consists of 15 residues. With 1 base removed from V and 4 bases from J, the gap between germline ends came to 14 bases. CDR3 nucleotide sequence: TGTGCCAGCAGCTTGTGGGGGGGGCAGAGCACTGAAGCTTTCTTT. This translates into CASSLWGGQSTEAFF.

This clonotype was seen only a few times. This chain links TRBV20-1 with TRBJ2-4, with TRBD2 as a possible D gene (6 bases). This CDR3 is built from 14 residues. V was pared by 5 bases and J by 3 bases, with 14 bases between. CDR1 DFQATT and CDR2 SNEGSKA come from the germline V gene (reference sequence). The CDR3 region is CSAGGIQGKNIQYF. The CDR3 bases are TGCAGTGCTGGCGGGATTCAGGGCAAAAACATTCAGTACTTC.

This clonotype was seen a handful of times. The rearrangement links TRBV4-1 to TRBJ2-5; weak D call: TRBD2 (6 bases). CDR1 MGHRA and CDR2 YSYEKL come from the germline V gene. This CDR3 has 16 amino acids. V lost 1 base to trimming and J lost 3 bases, with 15 bases between them. CDR3 in amino acids: CASSQGVRGIEETQYF. The CDR3 DNA reads as TGCGCCAGCAGCCAAGGGGTACGGGGGATAGAAGAGACCCAGTACTTC.

The gene calls are TRBV9 and TRBJ2-3; D remains unclear. Germline CDR1 and CDR2: SGDLS and YYNGEE. Trimming took off 6 bases at V and 2 bases at J, with 13 bases between the two ends. The CDR3 spans 14 residues. Here the CDR3 reads CASTVGADTDTQYF. CDR3 nucleotide sequence: TGTGCCAGCACCGTCGGTGCAGACACAGATACGCAGTATTTT.

The J gene is TRBJ2-5, the V gene TRBV24-1; weak D call: TRBD2 (5 bases). With 4 bases removed from V and 4 bases from J, the gap between germline ends came to 9 bases. The germline CDR1 and CDR2 sequences are KGHDR and SFDVKD. The CDR3 is made up of 13 amino acids. CDR3 nucleotides: TGTGCCACCAGTGACCACCGGGGAGAGACCCAGTACTTC. It encodes CATSDHRGETQYF.

This clonotype has more than one count but fewer than ten. The chain links TRBV7-9 to TRBJ2-2; a weak D match, TRBD1 (6 bases). V lost 3 bases and J lost 7, with 9 bases in between. The V gene's germline CDR1 is SEHNR and CDR2 FQNEAQ (reference sequence). CDR3 length: 13 amino acids. The CDR3 sequence is CASSFTGLGELFF. DNA for the CDR3: TGTGCCAGCAGCTTTACAGGGCTCGGGGAGCTGTTTTTT.